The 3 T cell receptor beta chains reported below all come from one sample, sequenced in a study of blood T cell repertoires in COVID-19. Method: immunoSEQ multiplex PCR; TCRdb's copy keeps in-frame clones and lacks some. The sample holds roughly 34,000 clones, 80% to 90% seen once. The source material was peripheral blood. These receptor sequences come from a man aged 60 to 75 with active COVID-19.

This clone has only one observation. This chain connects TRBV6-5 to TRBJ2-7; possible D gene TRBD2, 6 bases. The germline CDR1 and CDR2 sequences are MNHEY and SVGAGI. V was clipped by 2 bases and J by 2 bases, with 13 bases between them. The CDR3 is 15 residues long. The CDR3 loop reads CASSYPAGSTYEQYF. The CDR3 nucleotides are TGTGCCAGCAGTTACCCGGCGGGATCTACCTACGAGCAGTACTTC.

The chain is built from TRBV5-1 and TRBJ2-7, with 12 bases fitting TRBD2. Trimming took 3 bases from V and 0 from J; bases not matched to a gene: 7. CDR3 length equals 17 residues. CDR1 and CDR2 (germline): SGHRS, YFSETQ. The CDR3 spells CASSSGLAGIISYEQYF. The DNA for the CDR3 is TGCGCCAGCAGCTCGGGACTAGCGGGTATCATCTCCTACGAGCAGTACTTC.

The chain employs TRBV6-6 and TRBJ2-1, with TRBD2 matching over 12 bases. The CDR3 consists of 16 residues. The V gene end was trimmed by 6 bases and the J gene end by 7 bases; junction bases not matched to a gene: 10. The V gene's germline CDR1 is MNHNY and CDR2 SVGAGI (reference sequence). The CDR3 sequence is CASSLTTSGSVNEQFF. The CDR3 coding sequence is TGTGCCAGCAGCCTCACGACTAGCGGGAGCGTAAATGAGCAGTTCTTC.